Following are 14 T cell receptor beta chains from one sample sequenced in a study of human T cells and chemical hapten exposure. Each CDR3 protein gets one entry after TCRdb re-called the RACE reads with MiXCR. The profile covers some 80,000 distinct CDR3 sequences, with 9.5% to 13% appearing a single time and roughly 2.4% taken by the ten largest. Regarding time point: patch test 2, 6 weeks after DPC sensitization. The treatment denotes: therapeutic diphenylcyclopropenone sensitization with weekly scalp DPC. The material sequenced was whole blood, taken in connection with sensitization to the hapten diphenylcyclopropenone (DPC). Receptors originate from a woman aged 25 to 45 with alopecia areata. Some clones in this sample may be carry-over from other donors' samples.

This clonotype was counted only a few times. The chain recombines TRBV12-5 with TRBJ1-4, with TRBD1 matching 7 bases. CDR1 and CDR2 from the germline V gene are LGHNT and FRNRAP. The CDR3 runs to 17 residues. The junction had 5 bases not matched to a gene; V was cut back by 1 base and J by 0 bases. Here the CDR3 DNA reads TGTGCTAGTGGTTTGGAACAGGGGTTCTCAACTAATGAAAAACTGTTTTTT. It is translated as CASGLEQGFSTNEKLFF.

This clonotype was seen ten or more times. The chain carries TRBV5-5 and TRBJ1-5, with D maybe TRBD1 (5 bases). Germline CDR1 reads SGHKS; CDR2 reads YYEKEE (reference sequence). The CDR3 loop spans 17 amino acids. V lost 4 bases and J 2 bases, leaving 19 bases between the germline ends. CDR3 DNA: TGTGCCAGCAGCCTGGCAGGCAGGGCTGGCGGCAATCAGCCCCAGCATTTT. Amino acid sequence: CASSLAGRAGGNQPQHF.

This clonotype was detected ten times or more. The gene calls are TRBV7-2 and TRBJ2-5; D not certain. Per the germline V gene, CDR1 is SGHTA and CDR2 is FQGNSA. There are 13 residues in the CDR3. Trimming took off 0 bases at V and 3 bases at J, with 5 bases between the two ends. The CDR3 DNA follows: TGTGCCAGCAGCTTAGCGCGAAAAGAGACCCAGTACTTC. As protein: CASSLARKETQYF.

This clonotype was counted between two and nine times. This may stem from a read error, because a much larger clone lies one nucleotide away. The chain has TRBV29-1 and TRBJ1-1; D uncertain. Germline-derived CDR1 and CDR2 are SQVTM and ANQGSEA. There are 10 residues in the CDR3. V dropped 7 bases and J dropped 0 bases, with 3 bases sitting between them. In DNA, the CDR3 is TGCAGCGCCCTGAACACTGAAGCTTTCTTT. Its translation is CSALNTEAFF.

This clonotype occurred a few times. V and J are TRBV28 and TRBJ1-5; D not resolved. Trimming took off 7 bases at V and 3 bases at J, with 7 bases between the two ends. The V gene's germline CDR1 is MDHEN and CDR2 SYDVKM. The CDR3 consists of 12 residues. The CDR3 nucleotides read TGTGCCAGCACCCCAAACAATCAGCCCCAGCATTTT. Its translation: CASTPNNQPQHF. Filled out from reference TRBV28 and TRBJ1-5, the complete variable domain reads DVKVTQSSRYLVKRTGEKVFLECVQDMDHENMFWYRQDPGLGLRLIYFSYDVKMKEKGDIPEGYSVSREKKERFSLILESASTNQTSMYLCASTPNNQPQHFGDGTRLSIL.

This clonotype was detected only a few times. The chain carries TRBV12-3 or TRBV12-4 and TRBJ2-1, with 14 bases lining up with TRBD2. V shed 5 bases, J shed 5 bases, and the junction held 8 bases outside the gene matches. This CDR3 spans 17 amino acids. CDR3 bases: TGTGCCAGCAGTCCCCGGGGACTAGCGGGGGCCAACAATGAGCAGTTCTTC. The encoded protein is CASSPRGLAGANNEQFF.

This rearrangement joins TRBV13 to TRBJ2-4, with 7 bases lining up with TRBD1. The ends lost 5 bases at V and 2 bases at J; junction bases unmatched: 12. Germline values: CDR1 PRHDT, CDR2 FYEKMQ (reference sequence). This CDR3 comprises 17 residues. CDR3 residues: CASSEERGLRTKNIQYF. The CDR3 DNA is TGTGCCAGCAGCGAAGAAAGGGGGCTGAGAACCAAAAACATTCAGTACTTC.

This clonotype has at least ten counts. This chain links TRBV6-5 with TRBJ2-3; 9 bases are shared with TRBD1. Per germline, CDR1 MNHEY and CDR2 SVGAGI. V gave up 4 bases and J gave up 3 bases; unmatched junction bases: 8. CDR3 size: 16 residues. The DNA of the CDR3 is TGTGCCAGCAGTTGGAGGGGACAGGGTGGTACAGATACGCAGTATTTT. The encoded protein is CASSWRGQGGTDTQYF.

In its sample, this clonotype was seen many times. J is TRBJ2-3 and V is TRBV7-3; the match to TRBD1 covers 9 bases. The CDR3 consists of 16 residues. Looked up from germline, CDR1 is SGHTA and CDR2 is FQGTGA. V lost 5 bases to trimming and J lost 7 bases; unmatched junction nucleotides: 13. CDR3 nucleotide sequence: TGTGCCAGCAGCCCCAAGGGGACAGGGTGGTGGAATACGCAGTATTTT. The encoded protein is CASSPKGTGWWNTQYF.

This clonotype was seen repeatedly, ten times or more. This chain uses TRBV6-4 with TRBJ1-1; D might be TRBD1 (5 bases). The CDR3 runs to 15 residues. Trimming removed 0 bases at V and 7 bases at J, with 15 bases between. The V gene's germline CDR1 is MRHNA and CDR2 SNTAGT. In nucleotides, the CDR3 is TGTGCCAGCAGTGACTCGGGCGCAGGGAAGGGTGAAGCTTTCTTT. Translated: CASSDSGAGKGEAFF.

This clonotype was picked up many times. CDR3 in amino acids: CASSLGGEETQYF. The CDR3 nucleotides read TGTGCCAGCAGTTTAGGGGGGGAAGAGACCCAGTACTTC. The J gene is TRBJ2-5, the V gene TRBV12-3 or TRBV12-4; tentatively, D is TRBD2 (6 bases). The V and J ends lost 1 base and 3 bases respectively, with 6 bases between them. The length of the CDR3 is 13 residues.

This clonotype was counted at least ten times. The chain combines TRBV5-1 with TRBJ1-5, with D unresolved. Germline lookup yields CDR1 SGHRS and CDR2 YFSETQ. Trimming removed 0 bases at V and 4 bases at J, with 5 bases between. This CDR3 contains 13 residues. The CDR3 protein is CASSLAENQPQHF. Here the CDR3 DNA reads TGCGCCAGCAGCTTGGCCGAGAATCAGCCCCAGCATTTT.

This clonotype was counted at least ten times. V gene TRBV3-1 combines with J gene TRBJ2-2; no reliable D call. Germline V gene sequence: CDR1 LGHDT, CDR2 YNNKEL (reference sequence). The CDR3 loop spans 14 amino acids. The ends were cut back, 0 bases at V and 0 bases at J, with 2 bases in the middle. CDR3 nucleotide sequence: TGTGCCAGCAGCCAAGACGCGAACACCGGGGAGCTGTTTTTT. This sequence encodes CASSQDANTGELFF.

In this sample, this clonotype turned up many times. V is TRBV27 and J is TRBJ2-4, with 8 nucleotides matching TRBD1. The ends lost 4 bases at V and 0 bases at J; junction bases unmatched: 5. CDR1 MNHEY and CDR2 SMNVEV come from the germline V gene (reference sequence). CDR3 size: 16 residues. CDR3 DNA: TGTGCCAGCAGTTCCAGACAGGGGCGAGCCAAAAACATTCAGTACTTC. Its translation is CASSSRQGRAKNIQYF.